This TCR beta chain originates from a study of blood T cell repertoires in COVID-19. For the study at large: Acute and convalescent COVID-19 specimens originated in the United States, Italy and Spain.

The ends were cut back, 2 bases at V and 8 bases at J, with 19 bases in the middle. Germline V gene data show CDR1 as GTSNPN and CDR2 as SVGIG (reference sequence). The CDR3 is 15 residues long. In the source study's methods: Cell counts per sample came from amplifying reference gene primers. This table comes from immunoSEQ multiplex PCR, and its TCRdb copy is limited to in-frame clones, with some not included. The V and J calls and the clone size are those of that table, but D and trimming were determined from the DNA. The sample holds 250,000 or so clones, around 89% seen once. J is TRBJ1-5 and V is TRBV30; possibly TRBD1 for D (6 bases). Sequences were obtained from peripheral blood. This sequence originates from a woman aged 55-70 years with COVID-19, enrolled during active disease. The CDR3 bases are TGTGCCTGGAGTAAGACCCAGGAGGGGGGGGAGCCCCAGCATTTT. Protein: CAWSKTQEGGEPQHF. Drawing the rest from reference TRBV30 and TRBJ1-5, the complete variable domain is SQTIHQWPATLVQPVGSPLSLECTVEGTSNPNLYWYRQAAGRGLQLLFYSVGIGQISSEVPQNLSASRPQDRQFILSSKKLLLSDSGFYLCAWSKTQEGGEPQHFGDGTRLSIL.